This T cell receptor beta chain originates from a study of CD8+ T cells in alopecia areata. Study information: Treated individuals took tofacitinib by mouth, 5 to 10 mg twice daily.

Findings and caveats of the study: Higher clonality than in normal scalp was seen in lesional scalp, especially alopecia totalis/universalis.

This clone has just a few counts. The antigen is not known. The CDR3 runs 11 residues. V lost 6 bases, J lost 7 bases, and 9 bases lay in between. CDR1 and CDR2 from the germline V gene are DFQATT and SNEGSKA (reference sequence). It was from alopecia areata patients that lesional scalp punch biopsies and peripheral blood were collected. Extracted from the samples, RNA was reverse transcribed into cDNA to serve as the sequencing template. Some clones are missing from TCRdb's copy, which holds only in-frame ones; the method was immunoSEQ multiplex PCR. The sample comprises under 75,000 clones, around half of which are singletons, and 15% to 20% rests with the top ten.

Sample: CD8+ T cells sorted from blood, taken at week 0. The chain employs TRBV20-1 and TRBJ2-2; D ambiguous. The sequence was collected from a human donor with alopecia areata. CDR3 sequence: CSAKSYGELFF. The CDR3 bases are TGCAGTGCCAAAAGCTACGGGGAGCTGTTTTTT.